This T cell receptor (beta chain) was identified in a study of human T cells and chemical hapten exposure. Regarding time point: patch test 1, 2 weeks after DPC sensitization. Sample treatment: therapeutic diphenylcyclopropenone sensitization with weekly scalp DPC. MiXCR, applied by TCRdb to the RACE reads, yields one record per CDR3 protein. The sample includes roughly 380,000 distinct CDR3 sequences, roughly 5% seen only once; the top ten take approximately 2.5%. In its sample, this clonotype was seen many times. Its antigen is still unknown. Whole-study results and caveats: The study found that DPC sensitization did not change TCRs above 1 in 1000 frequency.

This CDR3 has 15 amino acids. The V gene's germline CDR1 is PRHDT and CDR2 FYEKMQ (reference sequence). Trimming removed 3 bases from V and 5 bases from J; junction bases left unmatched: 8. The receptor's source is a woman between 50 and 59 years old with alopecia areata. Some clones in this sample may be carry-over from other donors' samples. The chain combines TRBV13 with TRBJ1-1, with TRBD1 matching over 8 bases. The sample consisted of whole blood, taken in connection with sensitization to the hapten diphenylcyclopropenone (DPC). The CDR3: CASSLGTGGVTEAFF. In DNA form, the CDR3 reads TGTGCCAGCAGCTTGGGGACAGGAGGGGTTACTGAAGCTTTCTTT.